The TCR beta chain under discussion was sequenced for a study of radiation and T cells in renal cell carcinoma. Study-wide findings and caveats: Top tumor clonotypes rose in blood 2 weeks post-radiation, then contracted. Without pretreatment biopsies, baseline tumor clonotype presence was undetermined.

The time point denotes: blood 4 weeks post-SBRT, at nephrectomy. As to treatment: 15 Gy SBRT to primary tumor, nephrectomy 4 weeks later. A note on this clone: The antigen remains undetermined.

Assay: immunoSEQ multiplex PCR; the TCRdb copy retains only in-frame clones and omits some. This sample has tens of thousands of clones; 81% occur once, and the top ten carry approximately 33%. This clonotype was sampled from a man aged 60 to 75 with renal cell carcinoma. The sample here was blood, taken from a patient whose treatment included radiotherapy and nephrectomy.

The CDR3 spells CASSITGSYGYTF. CDR3 in DNA: TGTGCCAGTAGTATAACCGGCAGCTATGGCTACACCTTC. The chain has TRBV19 and TRBJ1-2; D is unclear. CDR1 and CDR2 from the germline V gene are LNHDA and SQIVND (reference sequence). This CDR3 is built from 13 residues. Trimming stripped 2 bases from V and 4 bases from J, with 8 bases between.